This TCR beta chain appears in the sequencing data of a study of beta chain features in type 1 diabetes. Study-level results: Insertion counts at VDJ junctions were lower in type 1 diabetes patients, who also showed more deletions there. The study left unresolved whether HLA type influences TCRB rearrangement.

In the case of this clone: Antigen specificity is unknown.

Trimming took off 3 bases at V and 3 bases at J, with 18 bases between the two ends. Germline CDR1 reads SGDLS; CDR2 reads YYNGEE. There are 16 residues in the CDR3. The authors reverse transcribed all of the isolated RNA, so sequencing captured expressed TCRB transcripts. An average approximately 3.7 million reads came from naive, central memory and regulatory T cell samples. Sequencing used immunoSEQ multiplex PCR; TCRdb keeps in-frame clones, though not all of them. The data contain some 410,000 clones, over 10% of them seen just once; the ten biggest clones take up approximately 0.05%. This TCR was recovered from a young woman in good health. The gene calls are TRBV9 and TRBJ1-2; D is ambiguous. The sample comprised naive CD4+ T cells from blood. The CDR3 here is CASSGRLIGMDYGYTF. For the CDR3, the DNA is TGTGCCAGCAGCGGCCGACTCATCGGTATGGACTATGGCTACACCTTC. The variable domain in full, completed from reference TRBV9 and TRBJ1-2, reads DSGVTQTPKHLITATGQRVTLRCSPRSGDLSVYWYQQSLDQGLQFLIQYYNGEERAKGNILERFSAQQFPDLHSELNLSSLELGDSALYFCASSGRLIGMDYGYTFGSGTRLTVV.